A selection of T cell receptor beta chains follows, all from one sample in a study of beta chain features in type 1 diabetes. Profiling relied on immunoSEQ multiplex PCR, and the TCRdb table lists in-frame clones only, not all of them. Of 200,000 to 250,000 clones in the sample, about 30% were seen once. The sample taken for sequencing was central memory CD4+ T cells from blood. Source of these receptors: a man under 40 in good health. The CDR3 runs from the conserved cysteine through the conserved F or W. Each record gives: clone size, CDR3 length, D gene, V gene, J gene, CDR3 DNA, CDR3 protein. D genes are given only for firm matches. Some rows have no size entry. The others give once, few or many, or a class for an expanded clone.

clone size: -
CDR3 length: 12
D gene: -
V gene: TRBV30
J gene: TRBJ1-2
CDR3 DNA: TGTGCCTGGAGTGTACAGGTTGGCGGCTACACCTTC
CDR3 protein: CAWSVQVGGYTF

clone size: few
CDR3 length: 15
D gene: TRBD1
V gene: TRBV4-1
J gene: TRBJ1-1
CDR3 DNA: TGCGCCAGCAGCCTCGCGGACAGGCAGAACACTGAAGCTTTCTTT
CDR3 protein: CASSLADRQNTEAFF

clone size: -
CDR3 length: 16
D gene: -
V gene: TRBV5-1
J gene: TRBJ2-7
CDR3 DNA: TGCGCCAGCAGCTTGGCCGGGCAGGGTCGGTCCTACGAGCAGTACTTC
CDR3 protein: CASSLAGQGRSYEQYF

clone size: -
CDR3 length: 13
D gene: TRBD2
V gene: TRBV5-1
J gene: TRBJ2-7
CDR3 DNA: TGCGCCAGCAGTTCGGCGGGAGAAGATCGGCAGTACTTC
CDR3 protein: CASSSAGEDRQYF

clone size: -
CDR3 length: 15
D gene: -
V gene: TRBV5-6
J gene: TRBJ2-1
CDR3 DNA: TGTGCCAGCAGCTTTAGTAGGGTCGGGGTAAATGAGCAGTTCTTC
CDR3 protein: CASSFSRVGVNEQFF

clone size: once
CDR3 length: 17
D gene: TRBD2
V gene: TRBV7-2
J gene: TRBJ2-3
CDR3 DNA: TGTGCCAGCAGTACCGGGACTAGCGGGGGCGGGTCAGATACGCAGTATTTT
CDR3 protein: CASSTGTSGGGSDTQYF

clone size: -
CDR3 length: 15
D gene: -
V gene: TRBV19
J gene: TRBJ2-3
CDR3 DNA: TGTGCCAGTAGTATCGTATACGCAAGCACAGATACGCAGTATTTT
CDR3 protein: CASSIVYASTDTQYF

clone size: -
CDR3 length: 12
D gene: -
V gene: TRBV19
J gene: TRBJ2-5
CDR3 DNA: TGTGCCAGTAGTATTGGGAGAGAGACCCAGTACTTC
CDR3 protein: CASSIGRETQYF

clone size: -
CDR3 length: 16
D gene: TRBD2
V gene: TRBV7-9
J gene: TRBJ2-3
CDR3 DNA: TGTGCCAGCAGCTTAGCGGGGGCTAGCGGGAGTCCTGCGCAGTATTTT
CDR3 protein: CASSLAGASGSPAQYF

clone size: few
CDR3 length: 15
D gene: TRBD2
V gene: TRBV5-4
J gene: TRBJ2-1
CDR3 DNA: TGTGCCAGCAGCTTGAGACTAGCGGGAGATAATGAGCAGTTCTTC
CDR3 protein: CASSLRLAGDNEQFF

clone size: -
CDR3 length: 14
D gene: -
V gene: TRBV30
J gene: TRBJ1-3
CDR3 DNA: TGTGCCTGGAGTGCTCAGGTCTCAGGAAACACCATATATTTT
CDR3 protein: CAWSAQVSGNTIYF

clone size: -
CDR3 length: 15
D gene: -
V gene: TRBV18
J gene: TRBJ1-1
CDR3 DNA: TGTGCCAGCTCACCACAAGGGACATCGAACACTGAAGCTTTCTTT
CDR3 protein: CASSPQGTSNTEAFF

clone size: -
CDR3 length: 13
D gene: TRBD1
V gene: TRBV5-1
J gene: TRBJ2-2
CDR3 DNA: TGCGCCAGCAGCTTACAGGGGATCCGGGAGCTGTTTTTT
CDR3 protein: CASSLQGIRELFF

clone size: -
CDR3 length: 11
D gene: -
V gene: TRBV20-1
J gene: TRBJ2-7
CDR3 DNA: TGCAGTGCTACGGGGGCCTACGAGCAGTACTTC
CDR3 protein: CSATGAYEQYF

clone size: -
CDR3 length: 15
D gene: -
V gene: TRBV4-3
J gene: TRBJ2-2
CDR3 DNA: TGCGCCAGCAGCCAAGATGTGGGATACACCGGGGAGCTGTTTTTT
CDR3 protein: CASSQDVGYTGELFF

clone size: few
CDR3 length: 15
D gene: -
V gene: TRBV19
J gene: TRBJ1-1
CDR3 DNA: TGTGCCAGTAGTATCGATCCGACAGGGAACACTGAAGCTTTCTTT
CDR3 protein: CASSIDPTGNTEAFF

clone size: -
CDR3 length: 15
D gene: -
V gene: TRBV9
J gene: TRBJ1-3
CDR3 DNA: TGTGCCAGCAGCGATGCCAGGGTGGCTGGAAACACCATATATTTT
CDR3 protein: CASSDARVAGNTIYF

clone size: few
CDR3 length: 15
D gene: TRBD1
V gene: TRBV10-3
J gene: TRBJ1-1
CDR3 DNA: TGTGCCATCAGTGGGACAGGGGGTCCGAACACTGAAGCTTTCTTT
CDR3 protein: CAISGTGGPNTEAFF

clone size: -
CDR3 length: 13
D gene: -
V gene: TRBV11-2
J gene: TRBJ2-3
CDR3 DNA: TGTGCCAGCAGCTCGATACAAGCAGATACGCAGTATTTT
CDR3 protein: CASSSIQADTQYF

clone size: -
CDR3 length: 12
D gene: -
V gene: TRBV6-6
J gene: TRBJ1-1
CDR3 DNA: TGTGCCAGCAGCTCCCGGGGAACTGAAGCTTTCTTT
CDR3 protein: CASSSRGTEAFF

clone size: -
CDR3 length: 13
D gene: -
V gene: TRBV27
J gene: TRBJ1-5
CDR3 DNA: TGTGCCAGCAGTCTGCGGGGCAATCAGCCCCAGCATTTT
CDR3 protein: CASSLRGNQPQHF

clone size: few
CDR3 length: 15
D gene: TRBD2
V gene: TRBV7-2
J gene: TRBJ2-5
CDR3 DNA: TGTGCCAGCAGCTTTCAACTAGCGTTTCAAGAGACCCAGTACTTC
CDR3 protein: CASSFQLAFQETQYF

clone size: -
CDR3 length: 13
D gene: -
V gene: TRBV5-1
J gene: TRBJ1-1
CDR3 DNA: TGCGCCAGCAGCCTCGGCCCTGGGACTGAAGCTTTCTTT
CDR3 protein: CASSLGPGTEAFF

clone size: few
CDR3 length: 12
D gene: -
V gene: TRBV29-1
J gene: TRBJ2-5
CDR3 DNA: TGCAGCCTAGGAGTGGGAGGCGAGACCCAGTACTTC
CDR3 protein: CSLGVGGETQYF

clone size: -
CDR3 length: 14
D gene: -
V gene: TRBV5-1
J gene: TRBJ2-7
CDR3 DNA: TGCGCCAGCAGCTTGGAGGCAGTGCCTGGCGAGCAGTACTTC
CDR3 protein: CASSLEAVPGEQYF

clone size: few
CDR3 length: 15
D gene: -
V gene: TRBV9
J gene: TRBJ2-1
CDR3 DNA: TGTGCCAGCAGCGTAGACGACCGCTCCTACAATGAGCAGTTCTTC
CDR3 protein: CASSVDDRSYNEQFF

clone size: -
CDR3 length: 13
D gene: -
V gene: TRBV13
J gene: TRBJ2-5
CDR3 DNA: TGTGCCAGCAGCTCGTGGGGAAGGGAGACCCAGTACTTC
CDR3 protein: CASSSWGRETQYF

clone size: many
CDR3 length: 15
D gene: TRBD2
V gene: TRBV2
J gene: TRBJ2-5
CDR3 DNA: TGTGCCAGCAGTCCCCAGTCGGGAGGTCAAGAGACCCAGTACTTC
CDR3 protein: CASSPQSGGQETQYF

clone size: -
CDR3 length: 17
D gene: TRBD2
V gene: TRBV15
J gene: TRBJ2-1
CDR3 DNA: TGTGCCACCAGCAGGCCCCCTGCGGGAGTTTTTCGCAATGAGCAGTTCTTC
CDR3 protein: CATSRPPAGVFRNEQFF

clone size: few
CDR3 length: 11
D gene: -
V gene: TRBV11-2
J gene: TRBJ2-7
CDR3 DNA: TGTGCCAGCAGCTTAAACGGAGAGCAGTACTTC
CDR3 protein: CASSLNGEQYF

clone size: few
CDR3 length: 14
D gene: -
V gene: TRBV11-2
J gene: TRBJ1-2
CDR3 DNA: TGTGCCAGCAGCTCCGCTTTTGCTAACTATGGCTACACCTTC
CDR3 protein: CASSSAFANYGYTF

clone size: -
CDR3 length: 13
D gene: TRBD1
V gene: TRBV15
J gene: TRBJ1-2
CDR3 DNA: TGTGCCACCAGCGTAGACAGGGGCTATGGCTACACCTTC
CDR3 protein: CATSVDRGYGYTF

clone size: few
CDR3 length: 14
D gene: TRBD2
V gene: TRBV7-2
J gene: TRBJ2-7
CDR3 DNA: TGTGCCAGCAGCTTAGCGGGAGGGCGCTACGAGCAGTACTTC
CDR3 protein: CASSLAGGRYEQYF

clone size: -
CDR3 length: 14
D gene: -
V gene: TRBV11-2
J gene: TRBJ2-7
CDR3 DNA: TGTGCCAGCAGCTTGGTCGCTCGACCCCGAGATAAGTACTTC
CDR3 protein: CASSLVARPRDKYF

clone size: -
CDR3 length: 15
D gene: -
V gene: TRBV7-2
J gene: TRBJ2-7
CDR3 DNA: TGTGCCAGCAGCATAACCGGGACAACCCCCTACGAGCAGTACTTC
CDR3 protein: CASSITGTTPYEQYF

clone size: -
CDR3 length: 15
D gene: -
V gene: TRBV6-5
J gene: TRBJ2-1
CDR3 DNA: TGTGCCAGCAGGGTGGAACGGGATGGGAGAGGTGAGCAGTTCTTC
CDR3 protein: CASRVERDGRGEQFF

clone size: -
CDR3 length: 15
D gene: -
V gene: TRBV7-2
J gene: TRBJ2-1
CDR3 DNA: TGTGCCAGCAGCTTGCTCCGGACAGTCCTCGATGAGCAGTTCTTC
CDR3 protein: CASSLLRTVLDEQFF

clone size: -
CDR3 length: 13
D gene: TRBD1
V gene: TRBV30
J gene: TRBJ1-5
CDR3 DNA: TGTGCCTGGAGCGGACAGGGGCTTCAGCCCCAGCATTTT
CDR3 protein: CAWSGQGLQPQHF

clone size: -
CDR3 length: 15
D gene: -
V gene: TRBV15
J gene: TRBJ1-3
CDR3 DNA: TGTGCCACCAGCAGAGATCTGGGGTCTGGAAACACCATATATTTT
CDR3 protein: CATSRDLGSGNTIYF

clone size: few
CDR3 length: 16
D gene: -
V gene: TRBV5-1
J gene: TRBJ2-1
CDR3 DNA: TGCGCCAGCAGCTTGCTAGTCAGGGAGCTAAACAATGAGCAGTTCTTC
CDR3 protein: CASSLLVRELNNEQFF

clone size: -
CDR3 length: 14
D gene: -
V gene: TRBV18
J gene: TRBJ1-5
CDR3 DNA: TGTGCCAGCTCACCTCAGGGATCGGATCAGCCCCAGCATTTT
CDR3 protein: CASSPQGSDQPQHF

clone size: few
CDR3 length: 13
D gene: -
V gene: TRBV15
J gene: TRBJ1-5
CDR3 DNA: TGTGCCACCAGCAGGGAGGCAGTTCAGCCCCAGCATTTT
CDR3 protein: CATSREAVQPQHF

clone size: few
CDR3 length: 14
D gene: TRBD1
V gene: TRBV29-1
J gene: TRBJ1-1
CDR3 DNA: TGCAGCGTTGTTGACAGGGTGGTCGGCACTGAAGCTTTCTTT
CDR3 protein: CSVVDRVVGTEAFF

clone size: many
CDR3 length: 14
D gene: -
V gene: TRBV7-2
J gene: TRBJ2-3
CDR3 DNA: TGTGCCAGCAGCTCAGGACCGAGCACAGATACGCAGTATTTT
CDR3 protein: CASSSGPSTDTQYF

clone size: -
CDR3 length: 13
D gene: TRBD1
V gene: TRBV30
J gene: TRBJ2-5
CDR3 DNA: TGTGCCTGGAACAGGGGAACGGGGGAGACCCAGTACTTC
CDR3 protein: CAWNRGTGETQYF

clone size: -
CDR3 length: 12
D gene: -
V gene: TRBV11-2
J gene: TRBJ1-1
CDR3 DNA: TGTGCCAGCAGCTTTGGTCAAAGGGAAGCTTTCTTT
CDR3 protein: CASSFGQREAFF

clone size: few
CDR3 length: 10
D gene: -
V gene: TRBV20-1
J gene: TRBJ2-3
CDR3 DNA: TGCAGTGCTGGTCCAGATACGCAGTATTTT
CDR3 protein: CSAGPDTQYF

clone size: few
CDR3 length: 13
D gene: -
V gene: TRBV28
J gene: TRBJ1-5
CDR3 DNA: TGTGCCAGCAGTTTCAAGATGGGTCAGCCCCAGCATTTT
CDR3 protein: CASSFKMGQPQHF

clone size: -
CDR3 length: 15
D gene: -
V gene: TRBV5-6
J gene: TRBJ1-1
CDR3 DNA: TGTGCCAGCAGCTCGTTGCGGGCTATGAACACTGAAGCTTTCTTT
CDR3 protein: CASSSLRAMNTEAFF

clone size: few
CDR3 length: 16
D gene: TRBD2
V gene: TRBV28
J gene: TRBJ2-3
CDR3 DNA: TGTGCCAGCAGTTCCCTAGCGGGATTAGGCCCAGATACGCAGTATTTT
CDR3 protein: CASSSLAGLGPDTQYF

clone size: -
CDR3 length: 14
D gene: -
V gene: TRBV7-2
J gene: TRBJ2-5
CDR3 DNA: TGTGCCAGCAGCTTTCTCCGGGGCACGGAGACCCAGTACTTC
CDR3 protein: CASSFLRGTETQYF

clone size: -
CDR3 length: 15
D gene: -
V gene: TRBV5-1
J gene: TRBJ2-5
CDR3 DNA: TGCGCCAGCAGCTCCTCCCCCCAGGGGACGAAGACCCAGTACTTC
CDR3 protein: CASSSSPQGTKTQYF

clone size: -
CDR3 length: 13
D gene: -
V gene: TRBV2
J gene: TRBJ1-1
CDR3 DNA: TGTGCCAGCAGGGGTCTGAGTCGGGCTGAAGCTTTCTTT
CDR3 protein: CASRGLSRAEAFF

clone size: -
CDR3 length: 15
D gene: -
V gene: TRBV9
J gene: TRBJ2-1
CDR3 DNA: TGTGCCAGCAGCGTAGCCCTTGTTTCCTACAATGAGCAGTTCTTC
CDR3 protein: CASSVALVSYNEQFF

clone size: -
CDR3 length: 14
D gene: TRBD1
V gene: TRBV5-6
J gene: TRBJ1-5
CDR3 DNA: TGTGCCAGCAGCGCGGGACAGGGAGGTCAGCCCCAGCATTTT
CDR3 protein: CASSAGQGGQPQHF

clone size: many
CDR3 length: 11
D gene: -
V gene: TRBV29-1
J gene: TRBJ2-7
CDR3 DNA: TGCAGCGTGGAGGATAGGTACGAGCAGTACTTC
CDR3 protein: CSVEDRYEQYF

clone size: few
CDR3 length: 15
D gene: TRBD2
V gene: TRBV15
J gene: TRBJ2-2
CDR3 DNA: TGTGCCACCAGCGGGGGGGAGCGACTCACCGGGGAGCTGTTTTTT
CDR3 protein: CATSGGERLTGELFF

clone size: -
CDR3 length: 13
D gene: -
V gene: TRBV18
J gene: TRBJ2-5
CDR3 DNA: TGTGCCAGTGTACAGAACCCCCAAGAGACCCAGTACTTC
CDR3 protein: CASVQNPQETQYF

clone size: -
CDR3 length: 14
D gene: TRBD2
V gene: TRBV5-1
J gene: TRBJ2-5
CDR3 DNA: TGCGCCAGCAGCCAGGGTAGCGGGAGAGAGACCCAGTACTTC
CDR3 protein: CASSQGSGRETQYF